The present entry profiles one TCR beta chain with its context. Its antigen is not known. The naive CD8 subset, CD45RO-negative cells positively selected for CCR7, excluded terminally differentiated effector memory CD45RA+ cells. The sample is drawn from a study of shared clonotypes between healthy human individuals. Whole-study context: A donor's plate count was three for CD4 naive and three for CD4 memory; CD8 naive had two and CD8 memory one.

The CDR3 has 15 amino acids. Germline-derived CDR1 and CDR2 are MDHEN and SYDVKM. The V end was cut by 1 base, the J end by 2 bases, with 12 bases between. Notes on the study in general: Naive subsets generally had larger estimated richness than memory subsets. Rarefaction exposed incomplete sorted-subset sequencing despite large depth.

In the original processing: Filtering differed because ImmunoSEQ produced junction-only sequences that carried no quality scores. Assay used: immunoSEQ multiplex PCR; TCRdb lists only in-frame clones, some missing. D and trimming were read from the DNA, whereas the V and J calls and clone size are those reported in that table. The top ten clones hold 1% to 1.5% of a sample with 1.5 million to 2.5 million clones, about 95% of them seen once. The chain carries TRBV28 and TRBJ2-7, with D possibly TRBD1 on 5 matching bases. The sequence came from a man between 18 and 35 years old in good health. Sequencing was done on a sample of naive CD8+ T cells sorted from blood. The CDR3 DNA follows: TGTGCCAGCAGTTTATACAGGCGGTCCCCCTACGAGCAGTACTTC. Translated, it gives CASSLYRRSPYEQYF.